This record concerns one TCR beta chain sequence. Its matching antigen is unknown. This specimen comes from a study of vaccination effects on CD4 cells after COVID-19. An approximately nine-day culture period preceded the isolation of CD4+ T cells. All vaccine recipients tested negative for nucleocapsid antibodies and had never contracted SARS-CoV-2 infection. Repertoires were generated with immunoSEQ multiplex PCR, while TCRdb's copy carries only in-frame clones and drops some. The repertoire has roughly 56,000 clones, more than 60% of them found once; the top ten carry under 3.5%. Study-wide results and limits: Few convalescent patients and no early post-infection timepoints were included in the study.

The sample consisted of CD4+ T cells from PBMCs cultured without peptide, taken before COVID-19 vaccination. The clonotype comes from a human donor who received a COVID-19 vaccine.

CDR3 protein: CASSSQTDSNYGYTF. DNA for the CDR3: TGTGCCAGCAGCTCCCAGACGGATTCTAACTATGGCTACACCTTC. The rearrangement links TRBV27 to TRBJ1-2, with no clear D. The V and J ends lost 6 bases and 0 bases respectively, with 14 bases between them. This CDR3 is built from 15 residues. The germline gives CDR1 MNHEY, CDR2 SMNVEV (reference sequence).